The rows below give T cell receptor beta chains drawn from one sample of a study of response to subunit inactivated influenza vaccine. TCRdb re-analysed the RT-PCR reads in MiXCR, keeping a single row per CDR3 protein. The sample contains some 180,000 distinct CDR3 sequences, around a tenth of which appear only once. The sequencing here drew on non-naive T cells sorted from PBMCs, taken on the day of vaccination. These receptors were taken from a man over 45 who received an inactivated influenza vaccine. Both conserved end residues are part of each CDR3. The order of the fields is clone size, D gene, J gene, V gene, CDR3 DNA, CDR3 protein. A D gene is named only where the DNA matches it firmly. A row's size may be missing; if present it is once, few, many or a size class.

clone size: many; D gene: -; J gene: TRBJ1-5; V gene: TRBV28; CDR3 DNA: TGTGCCAGCAGTTTATTAGCGACAGGTAATCAGCCCCAGCATTTT; CDR3 protein: CASSLLATGNQPQHF
clone size: few; D gene: -; J gene: TRBJ1-2; V gene: TRBV7-2; CDR3 DNA: TGTGCCAGCAGCTTCCGGGCAGGGGAATTGGGTGGCTACACCTTC; CDR3 protein: CASSFRAGELGGYTF
clone size: few; D gene: -; J gene: TRBJ2-7; V gene: TRBV7-2; CDR3 DNA: TGTGCCAGCAGCTTAGGATTAGCGGTAAGCTCCTACGAGCAGTACTTC; CDR3 protein: CASSLGLAVSSYEQYF
clone size: -; D gene: -; J gene: TRBJ2-7; V gene: TRBV6-2/TRBV6-3; CDR3 DNA: TGTGCCAGCAGGCACGCCCTAGCGTACTCCTACGAGCAGTACTTC; CDR3 protein: CASRHALAYSYEQYF
clone size: -; D gene: -; J gene: TRBJ2-3; V gene: TRBV2; CDR3 DNA: TGTGCCAGCAGCCCCGACAGGCCCGGATGGTCAGATACGCAGTATTTT; CDR3 protein: CASSPDRPGWSDTQYF
clone size: many; D gene: TRBD2; J gene: TRBJ2-7; V gene: TRBV20-1; CDR3 DNA: TGCAGTGCTATCGGGAGTAGCGGGATCCACGAGCAGTACTTC; CDR3 protein: CSAIGSSGIHEQYF
clone size: few; D gene: -; J gene: TRBJ2-3; V gene: TRBV5-5; CDR3 DNA: TGTGCCAGCAGCTTGGAGATCAGGGTACGAGATACGCAGTATTTT; CDR3 protein: CASSLEIRVRDTQYF
clone size: -; D gene: -; J gene: TRBJ2-1; V gene: TRBV11-2; CDR3 DNA: TGTGCCAGCAGCTTAGACTCGGGGGGCACCTACAATGAGCAGTTCTTC; CDR3 protein: CASSLDSGGTYNEQFF
clone size: few; D gene: TRBD2; J gene: TRBJ2-7; V gene: TRBV7-2; CDR3 DNA: TGTGCCAGCAGCTCCTTCGGGGGGGCCCCCTACGAGCAGTACTTC; CDR3 protein: CASSSFGGAPYEQYF
clone size: few; D gene: -; J gene: TRBJ1-5; V gene: TRBV20-1; CDR3 DNA: TGCAGTGCTAGACCCGGGCAAGCCCTGAGTTATAGCAATCAGCCCCAGCATTTT; CDR3 protein: CSARPGQALSYSNQPQHF
clone size: -; D gene: -; J gene: TRBJ2-3; V gene: TRBV28; CDR3 DNA: TGTGCCAGCAGTTTTGAGGCGGCTAGCACAGATACGCAGTATTTT; CDR3 protein: CASSFEAASTDTQYF
clone size: many; D gene: TRBD2; J gene: TRBJ2-1; V gene: TRBV5-1; CDR3 DNA: TGCGCCAGCAGCTTGTTCGGTAGCGGGAGGGCCTCCTACAATGAGCAGTTCTTC; CDR3 protein: CASSLFGSGRASYNEQFF
clone size: few; D gene: -; J gene: TRBJ2-5; V gene: TRBV5-5; CDR3 DNA: TGTGCCAGCAGCTTGGCCAGTCAGGAAGAGACCCAGTACTTC; CDR3 protein: CASSLASQEETQYF
clone size: -; D gene: TRBD2; J gene: TRBJ2-4; V gene: TRBV6-2/TRBV6-3; CDR3 DNA: TGTGCCAGCAGTTCCCGGACTAGCGAATTAGCCAAAAACATTCAGTACTTC; CDR3 protein: CASSSRTSELAKNIQYF
clone size: many; D gene: -; J gene: TRBJ2-2; V gene: TRBV24-1; CDR3 DNA: TGTGCCACCAGTGATTCCTGGGAGCTGTTTTTT; CDR3 protein: CATSDSWELFF
clone size: many; D gene: -; J gene: TRBJ2-7; V gene: TRBV12-3/TRBV12-4; CDR3 DNA: TGTGCCAGCGTCCCAGTGGGTCGGGTGGGGACCTACGAGCAGTACTTC; CDR3 protein: CASVPVGRVGTYEQYF
clone size: -; D gene: -; J gene: TRBJ2-7; V gene: TRBV19; CDR3 DNA: TGTGCCAGTAGTATCGATGGGCCGTCCGAGCAGTACTTC; CDR3 protein: CASSIDGPSEQYF
clone size: many; D gene: -; J gene: TRBJ2-1; V gene: TRBV12-3/TRBV12-4; CDR3 DNA: TGTGCCAGCACCACAGTTGCGGGGAAGCTACAGTTCTTC; CDR3 protein: CASTTVAGKLQFF
clone size: -; D gene: -; J gene: TRBJ2-7; V gene: TRBV30; CDR3 DNA: TGTGCCGGCAGGGCATCTGGGGAGCAGTACTTC; CDR3 protein: CAGRASGEQYF
clone size: -; D gene: TRBD1; J gene: TRBJ2-1; V gene: TRBV3-1; CDR3 DNA: TGTGCCTGCACCCAGCAGGTCCCTGGGACAGAGGTGGTTAATGAGCAGTTCTTC; CDR3 protein: CACTQQVPGTEVVNEQFF
clone size: -; D gene: -; J gene: TRBJ2-5; V gene: TRBV20-1; CDR3 DNA: TGCAGTGCTCTCAGAAACCTCGGGGGGACCCAGTACTTC; CDR3 protein: CSALRNLGGTQYF
clone size: many; D gene: TRBD2; J gene: TRBJ2-7; V gene: TRBV3-1; CDR3 DNA: TGTGCCAGCAGACTCACTAGCGGGAGTACCTACGAGCAGTACTTC; CDR3 protein: CASRLTSGSTYEQYF
clone size: few; D gene: -; J gene: TRBJ2-3; V gene: TRBV12-3/TRBV12-4; CDR3 DNA: TGTGCCAGCAGGGGACTGGGGGCTGGTACAGATACGCAGTATTTT; CDR3 protein: CASRGLGAGTDTQYF
clone size: -; D gene: TRBD1; J gene: TRBJ2-6; V gene: TRBV4-2; CDR3 DNA: TGTGCCAGCAGCCAATACCTCGACAGGGCTGGGGCCAACGTCCTGACTTTC; CDR3 protein: CASSQYLDRAGANVLTF
clone size: -; D gene: -; J gene: TRBJ2-1; V gene: TRBV5-4; CDR3 DNA: TGTGCCAGCAGCTTGCAGGGGGGGAATGAGCAGTTCTTC; CDR3 protein: CASSLQGGNEQFF
clone size: few; D gene: TRBD1; J gene: TRBJ2-7; V gene: TRBV10-3; CDR3 DNA: TGTGCCGCCAGAGGCGGACAGGGGAGTGCGGACGAGCAGTACTTC; CDR3 protein: CAARGGQGSADEQYF
clone size: -; D gene: -; J gene: TRBJ2-2; V gene: TRBV20-1; CDR3 DNA: TGCAGTGCACTTTTGGGGGCCCGGGTCAGGAACACCGGGGAGCTGTTTTTT; CDR3 protein: CSALLGARVRNTGELFF
clone size: -; D gene: TRBD2; J gene: TRBJ2-3; V gene: TRBV2; CDR3 DNA: TGTGCCAGCAGGACGGGCGGGAGGGCCGGCACAGATACGCAGTATTTT; CDR3 protein: CASRTGGRAGTDTQYF
clone size: -; D gene: -; J gene: TRBJ2-5; V gene: TRBV4-2; CDR3 DNA: TGTGCCAGCAGCCAAGGGACCCTACGGGAGACCCAGTACTTC; CDR3 protein: CASSQGTLRETQYF
clone size: -; D gene: TRBD1; J gene: TRBJ2-2; V gene: TRBV20-1; CDR3 DNA: TGCAGTGCTAGAGATCACAGGGGCGCCGGGGAGCTGTTTTTT; CDR3 protein: CSARDHRGAGELFF
clone size: few; D gene: -; J gene: TRBJ1-5; V gene: TRBV30; CDR3 DNA: TGTGCCTGGAGTCCCGAGATCAATCAGCCCCAGCATTTT; CDR3 protein: CAWSPEINQPQHF
clone size: few; D gene: TRBD1; J gene: TRBJ2-2; V gene: TRBV6-2/TRBV6-3; CDR3 DNA: TGTGCCAGCATAACTCTTCGACAGGGGCGAATTCCCGGGGAGCTGTTTTTT; CDR3 protein: CASITLRQGRIPGELFF
clone size: many; D gene: TRBD1; J gene: TRBJ2-5; V gene: TRBV4-2; CDR3 DNA: TGTGCCAGCAGCCAAGAGGGACAGTTGGGAGAGACCCAGTACTTC; CDR3 protein: CASSQEGQLGETQYF
clone size: -; D gene: TRBD1; J gene: TRBJ1-4; V gene: TRBV20-1; CDR3 DNA: TGCAGTGCTAGAGATCCCCTGGGACAGGTGTTTAATGAAAAACTGTTTTTT; CDR3 protein: CSARDPLGQVFNEKLFF
clone size: many; D gene: TRBD1; J gene: TRBJ2-5; V gene: TRBV12-3/TRBV12-4; CDR3 DNA: TGTGCCAGCAGCCCAACCGGGACAGGGCCTCAAGAGACCCAGTACTTC; CDR3 protein: CASSPTGTGPQETQYF
clone size: -; D gene: -; J gene: TRBJ2-5; V gene: TRBV18; CDR3 DNA: TGTGCCAGCTCACCCCGGCTACAAGAGACCCAGTACTTC; CDR3 protein: CASSPRLQETQYF
clone size: few; D gene: -; J gene: TRBJ1-1; V gene: TRBV18; CDR3 DNA: TGTGCCAGCTCACCACCGGGCGGGTCGGCCACTGAAGCTTTCTTT; CDR3 protein: CASSPPGGSATEAFF
clone size: -; D gene: -; J gene: TRBJ1-6; V gene: TRBV12-5; CDR3 DNA: TGTGCTAGTGGTTTGATTCTGCCCTCCTATAATTCACCCCTCCACTTT; CDR3 protein: CASGLILPSYNSPLHF
clone size: many; D gene: TRBD2; J gene: TRBJ2-7; V gene: TRBV10-2; CDR3 DNA: TGCGCCAGCAGTGAAACCCCGGGGGGGGCTGGGGAGCAGTACTTC; CDR3 protein: CASSETPGGAGEQYF
clone size: many; D gene: TRBD2; J gene: TRBJ2-5; V gene: TRBV12-3/TRBV12-4; CDR3 DNA: TGTGCCAGCAGTGCCTCTAGTGAGACCGCGGGGGGAGAGACCCAGTACTTC; CDR3 protein: CASSASSETAGGETQYF
clone size: -; D gene: TRBD1; J gene: TRBJ2-2; V gene: TRBV20-1; CDR3 DNA: TGCAGTGCTCCGACAGGGTTCGGCACCGGGGAGCTGTTTTTT; CDR3 protein: CSAPTGFGTGELFF
clone size: few; D gene: TRBD1; J gene: TRBJ1-2; V gene: TRBV7-2; CDR3 DNA: TGTGCCAGCAGCCAAGGGACAGCCGCTAACTATGGCTACACCTTC; CDR3 protein: CASSQGTAANYGYTF